This T cell receptor beta chain was observed in a study of blood T cell repertoires in COVID-19. Study overall: Donors in the United States, Italy and Spain gave samples during acute or convalescent COVID-19.

In the source study's methods: By means of reference gene primer amplification, nucleated cell counts were estimated. TCRdb's table, derived via immunoSEQ multiplex PCR, lists solely in-frame clones and lacks some. V and J calls and clone size are given by that table; D and trimming were obtained from the DNA. The sample carries more than 200,000 clones, 70% to 90% recorded once. Germline V gives CDR1 LNHDA, CDR2 SQIVND (reference sequence). This CDR3 is 14 amino acids long. The V segment lost 10 bases and the J segment 4 bases; nucleotides outside the gene matches: 12. Input material: peripheral blood. This TCR was recovered from a man aged 35 to 55 with acute or convalescent COVID-19. This chain links TRBV19 with TRBJ1-1; TRBD1 agrees at 7 bases. This CDR3 is CATSPRQGPTEAFF. The CDR3, as DNA: TGTGCCACATCACCGAGACAGGGACCCACTGAAGCTTTCTTT.